The present T cell receptor beta chain was sequenced within a study of vaccination effects on CD4 cells after COVID-19. Across the study: After the second dose, samples were taken at median day 72.

About this clone itself: Its matching antigen is unknown.

TCRdb keeps only in-frame clones here, not all; method: immunoSEQ multiplex PCR. The table has about 71,000 clones, 70% to 85% seen once. The V gene lost 4 bases and the J gene lost 2 bases, with 5 bases spanning the gap. The CDR3 is 13 amino acids. CDR1 is LNHDA and CDR2 is SQIVND in the germline V gene (reference sequence). When less than 12 days of culture had elapsed, CD4+ T cells were isolated. Either the BNT162b2 or mRNA-1273 vaccine was given to participants in two doses. The material was CD4+ T cells from PBMCs cultured without peptide, obtained after COVID-19 vaccination. This chain joins TRBV19 and TRBJ2-2; D unclear. This sequence originates from a human donor who received a COVID-19 vaccine. The CDR3 here is CASSRANTGELFF. As DNA, the CDR3 is TGTGCCAGTAGTAGGGCCAACACCGGGGAGCTGTTTTTT.